The next 30 T cell receptor beta chains were all read from a single sample in a study of spatial heterogeneity in lung cancer. Time point meaning: sample taken at primary tumor resection. Each CDR3 protein gets one entry after TCRdb re-called the 5' RACE reads with MiXCR. The repertoire consists of 20,000 to 30,000 distinct CDR3 sequences, with approximately 4.6% occurring once and the leading ten covering more than 4.5%. The input for sequencing was PBMCs, taken at surgery. These receptor sequences come from a male donor with early-stage non-small cell lung cancer.

In its sample, this clonotype was seen many times. The rearrangement links TRBV28 to TRBJ1-2; weak D call: TRBD1 (5 bases). This CDR3 region has 16 residues. Germline values: CDR1 MDHEN, CDR2 SYDVKM. V gave up 2 bases and J gave up 1 base, with 14 bases separating them. CDR3 sequence (DNA): TGTGCCAGCAGTTTACCTACAGGAAGAGATAACTATGGCTACACCTTC. Translating it yields CASSLPTGRDNYGYTF.

This clonotype has at least ten counts. The rearrangement links TRBV7-3 to TRBJ1-1; D gene ambiguous. Trimming removed 2 bases from V and 4 bases from J, with 26 bases in between. From germline, CDR1 is SGHTA and CDR2 FQGTGA. The CDR3 is 19 residues long. Here the CDR3 DNA reads TGTGCCAGCAGCTTAGTTAGTCTGAGCGCGGGATCCCGGGGCACTGAAGCTTTCTTT. Its translation is CASSLVSLSAGSRGTEAFF.

This clonotype was seen many times. The V call is TRBV28, the J call TRBJ2-1, with 8 positions matching TRBD2. The ends lost 8 bases at V and 6 bases at J; junction bases unmatched: 9. The CDR3 spans 14 residues. The germline CDR1 and CDR2 sequences are MDHEN and SYDVKM. The CDR3 sequence is CASRPGTSLNEQFF. For the CDR3, the DNA is TGTGCCAGCCGTCCCGGGACTAGTCTCAATGAGCAGTTCTTC. Filled out from reference TRBV28 and TRBJ2-1, the complete variable domain reads DVKVTQSSRYLVKRTGEKVFLECVQDMDHENMFWYRQDPGLGLRLIYFSYDVKMKEKGDIPEGYSVSREKKERFSLILESASTNQTSMYLCASRPGTSLNEQFFGPGTRLTVL.

This clonotype has at least ten counts. The genes are TRBV7-2 and TRBJ1-4; TRBD1 matches 8 bases. CDR3 size: 14 residues. Germline-derived CDR1 and CDR2 are SGHTA and FQGNSA. V lost 1 base to trimming and J lost 7 bases; unmatched junction nucleotides: 2. CDR3: CASSLDRGGEKLFF. The CDR3 DNA is TGTGCCAGCAGCTTAGACAGGGGGGGTGAAAAACTGTTTTTT. Complete variable domain (other parts from reference TRBV7-2 and TRBJ1-4): GAGVSQSPSNKVTEKGKDVELRCDPISGHTALYWYRQSLGQGLEFLIYFQGNSAPDKSGLPSDRFSAERTGGSVSTLTIQRTQQEDSAVYLCASSLDRGGEKLFFGSGTQLSVL.

There are many counts of this clonotype. This rearrangement joins TRBV28 to TRBJ2-3; weak D call: TRBD1 (5 bases). This CDR3 spans 14 amino acids. Trimming stripped 5 bases from V and 4 bases from J, with 13 bases between. Germline V lookup: CDR1 MDHEN, CDR2 SYDVKM. The CDR3 sequence is CASSPLTGSDTQYF. As DNA, the CDR3 is TGTGCCAGCAGTCCACTAACAGGCTCAGATACGCAGTATTTT.

This clonotype appeared many times. The chain links TRBV2 to TRBJ1-4; no definite D call. Germline-derived CDR1 and CDR2 are SNHLY and FYNNEI. The length of the CDR3 is 12 residues. With 6 bases removed from V and 7 bases from J, the gap between germline ends came to 9 bases. CDR3 sequence (DNA): TGTGCCAGCAGCCCGTTCTTTGAAAAACTGTTTTTT. Protein product: CASSPFFEKLFF.

There are many counts of this clonotype. The chain recombines TRBV18 with TRBJ2-2; no firm D call. Germline V CDR1 and CDR2: KGHSH, LQKENI. This CDR3 is built from 16 residues. V gave up 1 base and J gave up 0 bases, with 9 bases separating them. This CDR3 is CASSPQSSANTGELFF. DNA of the CDR3: TGTGCCAGCTCACCACAGAGCAGCGCGAACACCGGGGAGCTGTTTTTT. The full variable domain, in which reference TRBV18 and TRBJ2-2 provide the parts outside the CDR3, is NAGVMQNPRHLVRRRGQEARLRCSPMKGHSHVYWYRQLPEEGLKFMVYLQKENIIDESGMPKERFSAEFPKEGPSILRIQQVVRGDSAAYFCASSPQSSANTGELFFGEGSRLTVL.

This clonotype was seen many times. CDR3 loop: CASSTASGGYNNQPQHF. The CDR3, as DNA: TGTGCCAGCAGTACGGCCTCAGGGGGCTATAACAATCAGCCCCAGCATTTT. The chain combines TRBV6-2 or TRBV6-3 with TRBJ1-5, with 8 bases fitting TRBD1. The CDR3 has 17 residues. The germline V gene has CDR1 MNHEY and CDR2 SVGEGT. After removal of 5 bases from V and 3 bases from J, the junction contained 12 bases not matched to a gene.

In this sample, this clonotype turned up a few times. The chain recombines TRBV6-1 with TRBJ2-4, with 9 bases matching TRBD2. Germline lookup yields CDR1 MNHNS and CDR2 SASEGT. After removal of 4 bases from V and 13 bases from J, the junction contained 11 bases not matched to a gene. The CDR3 sequence is 14 residues long. CDR3 sequence reads: CASSVLAGRSFQYF. The CDR3 bases are TGTGCCAGCAGTGTCCTAGCGGGACGGAGTTTCCAGTACTTC.

This clonotype was counted at least ten times. At one of its ends the junction is not consistent with the germline gene, which may arise from a read error. The chain carries TRBV27 and TRBJ2-1; no clear D gene. The CDR3 contains 8 residues. Germline V lookup: CDR1 MNHEY, CDR2 SMNVEV (reference sequence). DNA for the CDR3: TGTTCCTCCAATGAGCAGTTCTTC. This translates into CSSNEQFF.

This clonotype occurred many times. This chain connects TRBV18 to TRBJ2-2; D remains unclear. Trimming removed 2 bases at V and 5 bases at J, with 3 bases between. This CDR3 has 12 residues. Looked up from germline, CDR1 is KGHSH and CDR2 is LQKENI. CDR3 region: CASSPSTGELFF. The DNA for the CDR3 is TGTGCCAGCTCACCATCGACCGGGGAGCTGTTTTTT. Variable domain in full (rest from reference TRBV18 and TRBJ2-2): NAGVMQNPRHLVRRRGQEARLRCSPMKGHSHVYWYRQLPEEGLKFMVYLQKENIIDESGMPKERFSAEFPKEGPSILRIQQVVRGDSAAYFCASSPSTGELFFGEGSRLTVL.

This clonotype has a count of ten or more. The chain combines TRBV28 with TRBJ1-5; D is unclear. V was cut by 5 bases and J by 2 bases, with 16 bases left in between. This CDR3 contains 16 residues. CDR1 and CDR2 from the germline V gene are MDHEN and SYDVKM. The CDR3 loop reads CASSPFLRVGNQPQHF. CDR3 sequence (DNA): TGTGCCAGCAGTCCCTTTTTGCGAGTGGGCAATCAGCCCCAGCATTTT.

Ten or more counts support this clonotype. The DNA of the CDR3 is TGCGCCAGCAGCTTGTGGGGGAAGGCTGAAGCTTTCTTT. Translating it yields CASSLWGKAEAFF. The V gene is TRBV5-1, the J gene TRBJ1-1; possible D gene TRBD1, 5 bases. The CDR3 is made up of 13 amino acids. The germline V and J ends were trimmed by 1 base and 6 bases, with 10 bases remaining between them. Germline V gene lookup returns CDR1 SGHRS and CDR2 YFSETQ.

This clonotype is medium-sized (0.01 to 0.1%) by share. V is TRBV28 and J is TRBJ1-2; D is unresolved. V was cut by 5 bases and J by 8 bases, with 9 bases left in between. The CDR3 is made up of 11 amino acids. CDR1 is MDHEN and CDR2 is SYDVKM in the germline V gene. CDR3 protein: CASSPRLGYTF. In DNA form, the CDR3 reads TGTGCCAGCAGTCCCCGGTTAGGCTACACCTTC.

This clonotype was seen at least ten times. The J gene is TRBJ2-7, the V gene TRBV7-2; tentative D call: TRBD1 (5 bases). Deletions cut 3 bases from V and 2 bases from J, with 14 bases between. The germline gives CDR1 SGHTA, CDR2 FQGNSA. The CDR3 spans 15 residues. CDR3 nucleotide sequence: TGTGCCAGCAGCTTTAGTGGGGCCCGGACCTACGAGCAGTACTTC. Its protein is CASSFSGARTYEQYF.

The chain employs TRBV10-2 and TRBJ1-2; D not certain. Germline CDR1 reads WSHSY; CDR2 reads SAAADI. V lost 4 bases, J lost 0 bases, and 12 bases lay in between. CDR3 length: 15 residues. The CDR3 region is CASSGAVPANYGYTF. DNA for the CDR3: TGCGCCAGCAGTGGGGCAGTCCCAGCTAACTATGGCTACACCTTC.

By its share, this clonotype is medium-sized. CDR3 region: CASSQNRGIYEQYF. The CDR3 DNA reads as TGTGCCAGCAGTCAGAACAGGGGGATCTACGAGCAGTACTTC. This chain joins TRBV28 and TRBJ2-7; 8 bases map to TRBD1. This CDR3 is 14 amino acids long. In germline, CDR1 is MDHEN, CDR2 SYDVKM. V shed 5 bases and J 3 bases; nucleotides not matched to a gene: 6.

This clonotype was recorded a few times. The rearrangement uses TRBV6-2 or TRBV6-3 and TRBJ2-7; D possibly corresponds to TRBD1 (5 bases). CDR3 length: 12 residues. The germline V gene encodes CDR1 MNHEY and CDR2 SVGEGT. The V end lost 8 bases, the J end lost 2 bases, and 10 bases lay between the germline ends. The CDR3 spells CASGDRAYEQYF. CDR3 DNA sequence: TGTGCCAGCGGAGACAGAGCCTACGAGCAGTACTTC.

This clonotype was counted at least ten times. The V and J genes are TRBV19 and TRBJ2-4; D ambiguous. This CDR3 is built from 16 residues. V lost 5 bases and J lost 1, with 15 bases in between. Germline CDR1 LNHDA, CDR2 SQIVND (reference sequence). CDR3 sequence (DNA): TGTGCCAGTAGTGGCTCGCGAAGTACGGCCAAAAACATTCAGTACTTC. Protein sequence: CASSGSRSTAKNIQYF.

This clonotype was counted at least ten times. The chain uses TRBV12-3 or TRBV12-4 and TRBJ2-2; D perhaps matches TRBD2 (6 bases). CDR3 length equals 14 residues. V dropped 2 bases and J dropped 8 bases, with 12 bases sitting between them. The CDR3 sequence is CASSLPGGWGELFF. The CDR3 nucleotides read TGTGCCAGCAGTTTACCCGGAGGGTGGGGGGAGCTGTTTTTT.

This clonotype was detected ten times or more. The chain joins TRBV5-1 to TRBJ1-3; 7 bases fit TRBD1. The CDR3 is made up of 14 amino acids. V gave up 4 bases and J gave up 2 bases; unmatched junction bases: 3. CDR1 is SGHRS and CDR2 is YFSETQ in the germline V gene. The CDR3 protein is CASSMTGTGNTIYF. CDR3 nucleotides: TGCGCCAGCAGCATGACAGGGACTGGAAACACCATATATTTT.

This clonotype was seen repeatedly, ten times or more. The rearrangement links TRBV12-3 or TRBV12-4 to TRBJ2-5, with a tentative D call TRBD1 (5 bases). This CDR3 region has 15 residues. V was trimmed by 5 bases and J by 0 bases, leaving 13 bases between them. CDR3 sequence reads: CASSEQAINQETQYF. The DNA for the CDR3 is TGTGCCAGCAGTGAACAGGCGATAAACCAAGAGACCCAGTACTTC.

This clonotype was found many times. The chain recombines TRBV18 with TRBJ2-5; possibly TRBD1 for D (5 bases). The germline V and J ends were trimmed by 5 bases and 1 base, with 8 bases remaining between them. Germline V lookup: CDR1 KGHSH, CDR2 LQKENI. CDR3 length: 13 amino acids. The CDR3 DNA follows: TGTGCCAGCTCAGGGGCCAGCCAAGAGACCCAGTACTTC. It is translated as CASSGASQETQYF.

This clonotype was seen repeatedly, ten times or more. The chain combines TRBV28 with TRBJ2-2; D is uncertain. CDR3 length: 15 amino acids. CDR1 is MDHEN and CDR2 is SYDVKM in the germline V gene. V dropped 5 bases and J dropped 5 bases, with 15 bases sitting between them. CDR3 amino acids: CASSPPGLRTGELFF. The CDR3 nucleotides are TGTGCCAGCAGTCCGCCGGGCTTGAGAACCGGGGAGCTGTTTTTT. Combining the CDR3 with reference TRBV28 and TRBJ2-2 gives the whole variable domain DVKVTQSSRYLVKRTGEKVFLECVQDMDHENMFWYRQDPGLGLRLIYFSYDVKMKEKGDIPEGYSVSREKKERFSLILESASTNQTSMYLCASSPPGLRTGELFFGEGSRLTVL.

In this sample, this clonotype turned up many times. The chain combines TRBV9 with TRBJ1-6; D unclear. This CDR3 is built from 16 residues. Trimming took off 4 bases at V and 10 bases at J, with 21 bases between the two ends. In germline, CDR1 is SGDLS, CDR2 YYNGEE. The CDR3 spells CASSLTTGPGSSPLHF. CDR3 sequence (DNA): TGTGCCAGCAGCCTCACCACTGGCCCAGGTTCATCACCCCTCCACTTT.

This clonotype was detected many times. This sequence joins TRBV12-3 or TRBV12-4 and TRBJ2-7, with D maybe TRBD1 (5 bases). Trimming removed 5 bases from V and 9 bases from J, with 20 bases in between. The CDR3 length is 14 residues. The DNA for the CDR3 is TGTGCCAGCAGTGACAGTGACCGAGCCCACGGGCAGTACTTC. Protein: CASSDSDRAHGQYF.

There are many counts of this clonotype. This sequence joins TRBV6-2 or TRBV6-3 and TRBJ2-1; 10 nucleotides align to TRBD2. This CDR3 has 14 residues. Germline values: CDR1 MNHEY, CDR2 SVGEGT. Trimming took 2 bases from V and 8 from J; bases not matched to a gene: 3. This CDR3 is CASSYTSGAHEQFF. The CDR3 DNA is TGTGCCAGCAGTTACACTAGCGGGGCTCATGAGCAGTTCTTC.

This clonotype was seen a few times. CDR3 DNA sequence: TGTGCCAGCAGCCAGGTATCTGAGCCACGGAACACCGGGGAGCTGTTTTTT. Encoded protein: CASSQVSEPRNTGELFF. The chain joins TRBV14 to TRBJ2-2; no definite D call. The CDR3 contains 17 residues. Deletions cut 3 bases from V and 1 base from J, with 15 bases between. CDR1 is SGHDN and CDR2 is FVKESK in the germline V gene.

This clonotype occurred many times. This chain links TRBV18 with TRBJ1-5, with TRBD1 identical over 9 bases. The CDR3 has 15 amino acids. V dropped 6 bases and J dropped 5; count of bases not matched to a gene: 8. Per the germline V gene, CDR1 is KGHSH and CDR2 is LQKENI. The CDR3 is CASSQTGGLDQPQHF. For the CDR3, the DNA is TGTGCCAGCTCCCAAACAGGGGGCTTGGATCAGCCCCAGCATTTT.

This clonotype was counted many times. The chain carries TRBV12-3 or TRBV12-4 and TRBJ2-1; D perhaps matches TRBD1 (5 bases). CDR3 length: 15 amino acids. The V end lost 3 bases, the J end lost 0 bases, and 9 bases lay between the germline ends. As DNA, the CDR3 is TGTGCCAGCAGTTTGGACAAGAGCTCCTACAATGAGCAGTTCTTC. Its protein product is CASSLDKSSYNEQFF.